The clone carrying this TCR beta chain occurred once. No antigen is known for it. The data were taken from a study of CD8+CD57+ T cells in acquired aplastic anemia. For the study at large: Sorted CD4+ and CD8+ cells gave an average of around 3.3 ug of DNA.

Regarding the study as a whole: The same twenty-nine CD8+ CDR3 sequences occurred in patients and in controls.

Sequencing involved patients with CD8+CD57+ cell expansion previously shown by flow cytometry. There were no patients without severe acquired aplastic anemia. The CDR3 contains 14 residues. Germline values: CDR1 MNHNS, CDR2 SASEGT. The V gene lost 7 bases and the J gene lost 0 bases, with 12 bases spanning the gap. The TCR beta profiling, which covered VDJ combination and CDR3 sequence, was carried out using genomic DNA as the template. In TCRdb, the reads were re-called with MiXCR into one record per CDR3 protein. This table has more than 150,000 distinct CDR3 sequences, approximately 48% appearing once.

The sequenced sample consisted of sorted CD4+, CD8+, or CD8+CD57+ T cells (not recorded which) from PBMCs. This receptor was obtained from a human donor with aplastic anemia. The chain carries TRBV6-1 and TRBJ1-1; no firm D call. CDR3 in amino acids: CASMTTYMNTEAFF. In nucleotides, the CDR3 is TGTGCCAGCATGACTACTTACATGAACACTGAAGCTTTCTTT.